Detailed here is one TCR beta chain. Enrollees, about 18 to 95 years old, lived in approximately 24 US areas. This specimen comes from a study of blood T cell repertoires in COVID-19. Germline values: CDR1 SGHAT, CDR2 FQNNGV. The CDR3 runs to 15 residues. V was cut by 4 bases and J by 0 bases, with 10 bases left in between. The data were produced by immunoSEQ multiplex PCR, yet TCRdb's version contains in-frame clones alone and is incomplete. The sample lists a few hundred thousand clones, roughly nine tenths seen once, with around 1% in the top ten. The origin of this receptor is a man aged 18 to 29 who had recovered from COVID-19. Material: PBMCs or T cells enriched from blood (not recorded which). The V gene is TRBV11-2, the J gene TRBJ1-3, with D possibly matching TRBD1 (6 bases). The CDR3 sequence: CASSSLQGSGNTIYF. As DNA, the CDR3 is TGTGCCAGCAGCTCCCTACAGGGCTCTGGAAACACCATATATTTT.